Each of the 12 T cell receptor beta chains below was sequenced from the same sample in a study of cytomegalovirus exposure and HLA in healthy donors. PCR primers comprised 60 Vbeta and 13 Jbeta primers. The repertoire was sequenced with immunoSEQ multiplex PCR; TCRdb's copy has only in-frame clones and lacks some. The data hold about 160,000 clones, with 82% observed a single time. Sequenced: PBMCs. These receptors came from a male donor in good health and CMV-seronegative.

This chain links TRBV19 with TRBJ1-1, with 8 positions matching TRBD1. The J segment lost 0 bases and the V segment lost 4 bases, leaving 4 bases of the junction unmatched. The length of the CDR3 is 15 residues. The germline V gene encodes CDR1 LNHDA and CDR2 SQIVND (reference sequence). CDR3 sequence (DNA): TGTGCCAGTAGTACTAGACAGGGGATGAACACTGAAGCTTTCTTT. It yields the protein CASSTRQGMNTEAFF.

This chain connects TRBV19 to TRBJ2-7, with unresolved D. Per germline, CDR1 LNHDA and CDR2 SQIVND (reference sequence). The V gene lost 0 bases and the J gene lost 3 bases, with 12 bases spanning the gap. The CDR3 contains 15 residues. In nucleotides, the CDR3 is TGTGCCAGTAGTATAGAGGCCAGATGGTACTACGAGCAGTACTTC. Translated, it gives CASSIEARWYYEQYF.

The chain employs TRBV11-3 and TRBJ2-3; TRBD2 is a possible D gene (6 bases). CDR1 and CDR2 from the germline V gene are SGHNT and YENEEA. Between the trimmed V and J ends, which lost 0 bases and 1 base, there was a span of 8 bases. The CDR3 runs to 15 residues. Here the CDR3 DNA reads TGTGCCAGCAGCTTAGAGGGCGGGGGCACAGATACGCAGTATTTT. Its protein product is CASSLEGGGTDTQYF.

The chain employs TRBV19 and TRBJ2-3; 7 bases agree with TRBD1. The V segment lost 0 bases and the J segment 2 bases; nucleotides outside the gene matches: 8. Germline CDR1 reads LNHDA; CDR2 reads SQIVND (reference sequence). The CDR3 consists of 17 residues. Here the CDR3 DNA reads TGTGCCAGTAGTATAGATCTGTCCGGGACAGTCACAGATACGCAGTATTTT. Its translation is CASSIDLSGTVTDTQYF.

CDR3 bases: TGTGCCAGCAGTGACCAGGGGATTTGGTTTGGCTACACCTTC. Its protein product is CASSDQGIWFGYTF. The rearrangement joins TRBV25-1 to TRBJ1-2; D possibly corresponds to TRBD1 (6 bases). Germline V gene lookup returns CDR1 MGHDK and CDR2 SYGVNS. The V end was cut by 3 bases, the J end by 7 bases, with 15 bases between. The CDR3 runs 14 residues.

The chain has TRBV19 and TRBJ1-1; D remains unclear. Germline values: CDR1 LNHDA, CDR2 SQIVND (reference sequence). This CDR3 has 12 amino acids. V lost 3 bases and J 6 bases, leaving 8 bases between the germline ends. CDR3 amino acids: CASSMGYPEAFF. The CDR3 DNA reads TGTGCCAGTAGTATGGGCTACCCTGAAGCTTTCTTT.

The V gene is TRBV6-1, the J gene TRBJ2-7; 7 nucleotides match TRBD2. From germline, CDR1 is MNHNS and CDR2 SASEGT. J was trimmed by 3 bases and V by 7 bases; bases with no gene match: 9. This CDR3 contains 14 residues. CDR3 sequence (DNA): TGTGCCAGCAACCCCCATGCGGGAGACTACGAGCAGTACTTC. Its protein product is CASNPHAGDYEQYF.

This chain joins TRBV10-2 and TRBJ1-5, with D hard to call. This CDR3 is built from 15 residues. CDR1 is WSHSY and CDR2 is SAAADI in the germline V gene. V lost 8 bases to trimming and J lost 0 bases, with 14 bases between them. CDR3: CASAAAANSNQPQHF. Here the CDR3 DNA reads TGCGCCAGCGCTGCTGCGGCTAATAGCAATCAGCCCCAGCATTTT.

The rearrangement links TRBV5-1 to TRBJ2-7; the D gene is possibly TRBD1 (5 bases). The CDR3 has 13 amino acids. The V and J ends lost 0 bases and 5 bases respectively, with 9 bases between them. Germline lookup yields CDR1 SGHRS and CDR2 YFSETQ. In DNA, the CDR3 is TGCGCCAGCAGCTTGGGTGGGGCAAACGAGCAGTACTTC. Encoded protein: CASSLGGANEQYF.

This chain joins TRBV4-2 and TRBJ2-3; 11 bases align to TRBD2. The CDR3 contains 17 residues. The ends lost 4 bases at V and 0 bases at J; junction bases unmatched: 6. Germline assignment: CDR1 LGHNA and CDR2 YNFKEQ. CDR3: CASSLTGLAVSTDTQYF. The CDR3 region has the DNA TGTGCCAGCAGCCTCACGGGACTAGCGGTTAGCACAGATACGCAGTATTTT.

The gene calls are TRBV5-4 and TRBJ1-4, with D possibly TRBD1 on 5 matching bases. The CDR3 contains 16 residues. With 4 bases removed from V and 0 bases from J, the gap between germline ends came to 13 bases. Germline CDR1 is SGHNT and CDR2 is YYREEE (reference sequence). CDR3 nucleotides: TGTGCCAGCAGCCCGGGTCCGGGGGCAACTAATGAAAAACTGTTTTTT. Its protein product is CASSPGPGATNEKLFF.

A note on this clone: The sample holds other DNA sequences that translate to the same CDR3. The genes are TRBV11-2 and TRBJ1-2, with a weak D call TRBD1 (5 bases). Germline CDR1 is SGHAT and CDR2 is FQNNGV. This CDR3 has 15 residues. Trimming took 0 bases from V and 2 from J, leaving 10 bases between them. The CDR3 spells CASSLEGAANYGYTF. Here the CDR3 DNA reads TGTGCCAGCAGCTTAGAAGGGGCCGCCAACTATGGCTACACCTTC. Full variable domain (remainder filled in from reference TRBV11-2 and TRBJ1-2): EAGVAQSPRYKIIEKRQSVAFWCNPISGHATLYWYQQILGQGPKLLIQFQNNGVVDDSQLPKDRFSAERLKGVDSTLKIQPAKLEDSAVYLCASSLEGAANYGYTFGSGTRLTVV.